This TCR beta chain is from a study of response to subunit inactivated influenza vaccine. V shed 6 bases and J shed 3 bases, with 21 bases lying between them. The V gene's germline CDR1 is MNHEY and CDR2 SMNVEV (reference sequence). CDR3 length: 16 residues. This clonotype has just a few counts. What it recognizes is unknown. Study-level results: Every seasonal influenza vaccination brings in few new T cells, the authors suggested.

TCRdb re-called the RT-PCR reads through MiXCR, storing one row per CDR3 protein. The table lists roughly 780,000 distinct CDR3 sequences, approximately 17% of them singletons. Sequenced material: PBMCs from blood, taken 5 days after vaccination. J is TRBJ2-7 and V is TRBV27; D gene uncertain. The clonotype originates from a man aged 50 or older who received an inactivated influenza vaccine. Here the CDR3 reads CASSPSFSHLLYEQYF. CDR3 nucleotides: TGTGCCAGCAGCCCCAGTTTCAGCCACCTACTCTACGAGCAGTACTTC.